This TCR beta chain was retrieved from a study of cytomegalovirus exposure and HLA in healthy donors. These donors were members of the roughly 110-subject validation cohort, a group separate from the roughly 670-subject first cohort. The study's findings and limits: As was reported, the classifier diagnosed cytomegalovirus status with high specificity and sensitivity. Three CMV-associated chains proved CMV antigen-specific in vitro. A list of about 160 TCR beta chains associated with cytomegalovirus was given.

The germline gives CDR1 GTSNPN, CDR2 SVGIG (reference sequence). The V end was cut by 6 bases, the J end by 4 bases, with 12 bases between. This CDR3 region has 12 residues. The repertoire was sequenced with immunoSEQ multiplex PCR; TCRdb's copy has only in-frame clones and lacks some. Among under 50,000 clones listed, roughly 93% were seen once. Details on this clone: As yet, its antigen is unknown.

The material sequenced was PBMCs. The chain links TRBV30 to TRBJ1-2; D uncertain. This TCR was sampled from a young woman in good health and CMV-seronegative. The CDR3 is CACLAGGYGYTF. CDR3 sequence (DNA): TGTGCCTGTCTCGCAGGTGGCTATGGCTACACCTTC.